Following are 28 T cell receptor beta chains from one sample sequenced in a study of control samples from healthy donors and cancer patients. Some clones are missing from TCRdb's copy, which holds only in-frame ones; the method was immunoSEQ multiplex PCR. The profile covers roughly 130,000 clones, with roughly 94% appearing a single time and around 14% taken by the ten largest. The source material was PBMCs. These receptors came from a man in his sixties with colorectal cancer.

J is TRBJ1-2 and V is TRBV7-9; 12 bases are shared with TRBD1. The CDR3 is made up of 15 amino acids. Unmatched junction bases numbered 2, after V lost 4 bases and J lost 2 bases. Germline CDR1 SEHNR, CDR2 FQNEAQ (reference sequence). The CDR3 DNA reads TGTGCCAGCAGCTCGGGACAGGGGGCAAACTATGGCTACACCTTC. Translating it yields CASSSGQGANYGYTF.

The chain combines TRBV18 with TRBJ2-7; D unclear. This CDR3 region has 11 residues. Trimming took off 6 bases at V and 0 bases at J, with 3 bases between the two ends. Germline assignment: CDR1 KGHSH and CDR2 LQKENI. The CDR3 region is CASSASYEQYF. The CDR3 bases are TGTGCCAGCTCGGCCTCCTACGAGCAGTACTTC.

V usage is TRBV30 and J usage is TRBJ2-5; D gene uncertain. Per the germline V gene, CDR1 is GTSNPN and CDR2 is SVGIG (reference sequence). Between the trimmed V and J ends, which lost 0 bases and 4 bases, there was a span of 9 bases. There are 13 residues in the CDR3. CDR3 sequence reads: CAWSVTPGETQYF. The DNA of the CDR3 is TGTGCCTGGAGTGTAACGCCAGGAGAGACCCAGTACTTC.

The genes are TRBV15 and TRBJ1-1; D ambiguous. CDR1 and CDR2 (germline): LNHNV, YYDKDF (reference sequence). V lost 1 base to trimming and J lost 6 bases, with 9 bases between them. The CDR3 runs 13 residues. This chain's CDR3 is CATSRGGVAEAFF. The CDR3 DNA follows: TGTGCCACCAGCAGAGGAGGAGTGGCTGAAGCTTTCTTT.

There are a few counts of this clone. The chain is built from TRBV7-9 and TRBJ2-2; D not certain. This CDR3 comprises 14 residues. The V gene's germline CDR1 is SEHNR and CDR2 FQNEAQ (reference sequence). V was trimmed by 1 base and J by 5 bases, leaving 8 bases between them. As DNA, the CDR3 is TGTGCCAGCAGCTTAGGAGGTCTAACCGGGGAGCTGTTTTTT. It codes for CASSLGGLTGELFF.

DNA of the CDR3: TGTGCCAGTAGTATCCAGGGGGCGCCGAGAAACACCGGGGAGCTGTTTTTT. The encoded protein is CASSIQGAPRNTGELFF. The chain carries TRBV19 and TRBJ2-2, with TRBD1 matching 8 bases. The CDR3 is 17 amino acids. CDR1 LNHDA and CDR2 SQIVND come from the germline V gene (reference sequence). After removal of 3 bases from V and 2 bases from J, the junction contained 8 bases not matched to a gene.

V is TRBV19 and J is TRBJ2-4, with 9 bases that match TRBD1. CDR1 is LNHDA and CDR2 is SQIVND in the germline V gene (reference sequence). The CDR3 length is 16 residues. The J segment lost 5 bases and the V segment lost 3 bases, leaving 8 bases of the junction unmatched. The CDR3 DNA sequence: TGTGCCAGTAGTATCTGGGACAGGGAGTTTGAAAACATTCAGTACTTC. Amino acid sequence: CASSIWDREFENIQYF.

This clone was observed a handful of times. The CDR3 spells CASSPGTGIRNEQFF. In DNA form, the CDR3 reads TGTGCCAGCAGCCCCGGGACAGGGATTCGCAATGAGCAGTTCTTC. V gene TRBV11-2 combines with J gene TRBJ2-1; 9 bases align to TRBD1. After removal of 5 bases from V and 6 bases from J, the junction contained 8 bases not matched to a gene. The CDR3 spans 15 residues. Germline-derived CDR1 and CDR2 are SGHAT and FQNNGV.

CDR3 nucleotide sequence: TGTGCCAGACCCAGGGTCCACGAGCAGTACTTC. This encodes CARPRVHEQYF. The chain links TRBV27 to TRBJ2-7; possible D gene TRBD1, 5 bases. The CDR3 covers 11 residues. Trimming shortened V by 9 bases and J by 5 bases, and 11 bases separated the two germline ends. Germline V gene data show CDR1 as MNHEY and CDR2 as SMNVEV (reference sequence).

This chain joins TRBV19 and TRBJ1-4; TRBD1 might be the D (6 bases). Between the trimmed V and J ends, which lost 5 bases and 6 bases, there was a span of 16 bases. This CDR3 spans 15 amino acids. Germline-derived CDR1 and CDR2 are LNHDA and SQIVND (reference sequence). CDR3 in amino acids: CASSARQDPYEKLFF. CDR3 DNA: TGTGCCAGTAGTGCCAGACAGGACCCTTATGAAAAACTGTTTTTT.

The rearrangement links TRBV6-6 to TRBJ1-5, with 12 bases identical to TRBD1. This CDR3 is built from 24 residues. J was trimmed by 6 bases and V by 5 bases; bases with no gene match: 32. Germline values: CDR1 MNHNY, CDR2 SVGAGI (reference sequence). CDR3: CASSPNQPLINRDRGQSSGQPQHF. CDR3 nucleotide sequence: TGTGCCAGCAGTCCGAACCAACCCCTGATCAACCGGGACAGGGGGCAATCATCCGGTCAGCCCCAGCATTTT.

This clone was picked up a small number of times. The V gene is TRBV6-5, the J gene TRBJ2-7; 8 bases are shared with TRBD1. The CDR3 contains 15 residues. The germline CDR1 and CDR2 sequences are MNHEY and SVGAGI. The J segment lost 1 base and the V segment lost 8 bases, leaving 10 bases of the junction unmatched. In nucleotides, the CDR3 is TGTGCCAGCCACAGGGAGACAGGGGCATCCTACGAGCAGTACTTC. Amino acid sequence: CASHRETGASYEQYF.

This rearrangement joins TRBV7-9 to TRBJ1-4; 10 positions match TRBD1. Germline CDR1 reads SEHNR; CDR2 reads FQNEAQ (reference sequence). With 5 bases clipped from V and 7 bases from J, the junction kept 16 bases outside the gene matches. CDR3 length: 18 amino acids. The CDR3 sequence: CASSPRRRQGAIGEKLFF. Here the CDR3 DNA reads TGTGCCAGCAGCCCTAGACGGCGACAGGGGGCGATAGGTGAAAAACTGTTTTTT.

V gene TRBV18 combines with J gene TRBJ1-4, with TRBD1 as a possible D gene (5 bases). Germline values: CDR1 KGHSH, CDR2 LQKENI. The CDR3 loop spans 14 amino acids. Trimming cost V 6 bases and J 3 bases, with 11 bases left between them. CDR3 sequence (DNA): TGTGCCAGCTCTGAGGGGAGAGCTAATGAAAAACTGTTTTTT. It encodes CASSEGRANEKLFF.

The chain links TRBV6-6 to TRBJ2-7; D remains ambiguous. Trimming pared 4 bases from V and 5 bases from J, leaving 9 bases between. The germline gives CDR1 MNHNY, CDR2 SVGAGI (reference sequence). The CDR3 loop spans 12 amino acids. CDR3 residues: CASSSRSDEQYF. The CDR3 coding sequence is TGTGCCAGCAGTTCCCGATCGGACGAGCAGTACTTC.

This chain's CDR3 is CAWTGNNEQFF. Here the CDR3 DNA reads TGTGCCTGGACAGGTAACAATGAGCAGTTCTTC. V and J are TRBV30 and TRBJ2-1; no reliable D call. The CDR3 has 11 residues. The germline gives CDR1 GTSNPN, CDR2 SVGIG (reference sequence). V lost 4 bases and J lost 5, with 6 bases in between.

The chain links TRBV19 to TRBJ1-1, with D possibly being TRBD1 (6 bases). With 7 bases removed from V and 4 bases from J, the gap between germline ends came to 22 bases. Germline V gene lookup returns CDR1 LNHDA and CDR2 SQIVND (reference sequence). The CDR3 is 16 amino acids. The CDR3 loop reads CASTARTGIWGTEAFF. Here the CDR3 DNA reads TGTGCCAGTACCGCCCGAACAGGGATTTGGGGCACTGAAGCTTTCTTT.

This clone was counted only a few times. The rearrangement uses TRBV19 and TRBJ1-1; the match to TRBD1 covers 9 bases. The junction had 12 bases not matched to a gene; V was cut back by 4 bases and J by 0 bases. The CDR3 loop spans 18 amino acids. Per the germline V gene, CDR1 is LNHDA and CDR2 is SQIVND (reference sequence). CDR3 residues: CASSNTGTGRAMNTEAFF. CDR3 sequence (DNA): TGTGCCAGTAGTAACACCGGGACAGGGCGAGCCATGAACACTGAAGCTTTCTTT.

The chain is built from TRBV2 and TRBJ1-1; a possible D gene is TRBD1 (5 bases). This CDR3 is 14 amino acids long. CDR1 and CDR2 from the germline V gene are SNHLY and FYNNEI. V lost 6 bases to trimming and J lost 8 bases, with 19 bases between them. The CDR3 spells CASSPLRGVGEAFF. The CDR3 nucleotides read TGTGCCAGCAGCCCCCTCCGGGGGGTAGGGGAAGCTTTCTTT.

This clone was found once. The V and J genes are TRBV5-6 and TRBJ2-2, with D possibly called TRBD1 or TRBD2 (5 bases each). The length of the CDR3 is 15 residues. Trimming shortened V by 2 bases and J by 2 bases, and 10 bases separated the two germline ends. CDR1 and CDR2 from the germline V gene are SGHDT and YYEEEE. As DNA, the CDR3 is TGTGCCAGCAGCTTCAAGGGACCTAACACCGGGGAGCTGTTTTTT. Its protein product is CASSFKGPNTGELFF.

The chain is built from TRBV19 and TRBJ1-5, with 7 bases that match TRBD1. Germline V gives CDR1 LNHDA, CDR2 SQIVND (reference sequence). This CDR3 has 15 amino acids. V shed 3 bases and J 1 base; nucleotides not matched to a gene: 3. CDR3 bases: TGTGCCAGTAGTATTTCAGGGGGAAGCAATCAGCCCCAGCATTTT. It specifies CASSISGGSNQPQHF.

With regard to this clone: At the DNA level, this CDR3 is encoded by other sequences in the same sample as well. This rearrangement joins TRBV5-1 to TRBJ2-7; 8 nucleotides match TRBD1. From germline, CDR1 is SGHRS and CDR2 YFSETQ. This CDR3 is 13 amino acids long. Losses at the gene ends were 4 bases for V and 4 bases for J; bases not matched to a gene: 4. The CDR3 is CASSLDRAYEQYF. CDR3 coding DNA: TGCGCCAGCAGCCTGGACAGGGCTTACGAGCAGTACTTC.

The V call is TRBV5-8, the J call TRBJ2-6; D gene uncertain. V lost 4 bases and J lost 1, with 6 bases in between. This CDR3 contains 14 residues. CDR1 and CDR2 from the germline V gene are SGHTS and YDEGEE. The CDR3 protein is CASSGGSGANVLTF. The CDR3 DNA sequence: TGTGCCAGCAGCGGTGGATCTGGGGCCAACGTCCTGACTTTC.

The chain links TRBV6-5 to TRBJ1-2; no reliable D call. The ends were cut back, 6 bases at V and 5 bases at J, with 13 bases in the middle. The length of the CDR3 is 13 residues. Germline V gene sequence: CDR1 MNHEY, CDR2 SVGAGI. CDR3 DNA sequence: TGTGCCAGCAGCACCGGACCTCTATATGGCTACACCTTC. Its translation: CASSTGPLYGYTF.

V and J are TRBV28 and TRBJ2-5; 8 nucleotides line up with TRBD2. Trimming took 3 bases from V and 4 from J; bases not matched to a gene: 1. The CDR3 loop spans 13 amino acids. Germline V gene lookup returns CDR1 MDHEN and CDR2 SYDVKM. In DNA, the CDR3 is TGTGCCAGCAGTTTGAGCGGGAGAGAGACCCAGTACTTC. Its translation is CASSLSGRETQYF.

The V and J genes are TRBV27 and TRBJ1-6, with D maybe TRBD1 (6 bases). The CDR3 is 15 residues long. V dropped 6 bases and J dropped 5 bases, with 14 bases sitting between them. Looked up from germline, CDR1 is MNHEY and CDR2 is SMNVEV (reference sequence). CDR3 nucleotides: TGTGCCAGCAGCGGCGGGACATTTAATAATTCACCCCTCCACTTT. This gives the protein CASSGGTFNNSPLHF.

V gene TRBV7-9 combines with J gene TRBJ1-2; no definite D call. CDR1 and CDR2 from the germline V gene are SEHNR and FQNEAQ (reference sequence). The CDR3 contains 13 residues. V was trimmed by 3 bases and J by 1 base, leaving 6 bases between them. CDR3 sequence reads: CASSFDGNYGYTF. The CDR3 bases are TGTGCCAGCAGCTTTGACGGTAACTATGGCTACACCTTC.

The chain has TRBV4-1 and TRBJ1-1; D may be TRBD1 (5 bases). CDR3 size: 14 residues. The germline gives CDR1 MGHRA, CDR2 YSYEKL. The V end lost 6 bases, the J end lost 5 bases, and 16 bases lay between the germline ends. The CDR3 DNA reads TGCGCCAGCAGTATGATCCGGGGGGGGACTGAAGCTTTCTTT. This sequence encodes CASSMIRGGTEAFF.